These 18 T cell receptor beta chains came from one sample sequenced in a study of T cell responses to AZD1222 COVID-19 vaccine. TCRdb's table, derived via immunoSEQ multiplex PCR, lists solely in-frame clones and lacks some. The sample records 84,000 or so clones, roughly 88% being singletons. The input for sequencing was peripheral blood, taken on day 0 of AZD1222 vaccination. The receptors were sampled from an adult in good health.

The J gene is TRBJ1-5, the V gene TRBV28; D ambiguous. V was pared by 10 bases and J by 2 bases, with 15 bases between. There are 14 residues in the CDR3. Germline-derived CDR1 and CDR2 are MDHEN and SYDVKM. CDR3 sequence: CATSPGEGNQPQHF. Here the CDR3 DNA reads TGTGCCACCTCTCCCGGGGAAGGCAATCAGCCCCAGCATTTT.

V is TRBV5-1 and J is TRBJ2-5; D unresolved. The germline CDR1 and CDR2 sequences are SGHRS and YFSETQ. The CDR3 runs to 14 residues. Trimming cost V 4 bases and J 1 base, with 11 bases left between them. In DNA, the CDR3 is TGCGCCAGCAGCCCCCAGGCCACCCAAGAGACCCAGTACTTC. Translated: CASSPQATQETQYF.

The chain joins TRBV5-1 to TRBJ1-3, with 8 bases matching TRBD1. CDR3 length equals 16 residues. V shed 0 bases and J 3 bases; nucleotides not matched to a gene: 5. CDR1 is SGHRS and CDR2 is YFSETQ in the germline V gene. This CDR3 reads CASSLVQGAVGNTIYF. DNA for the CDR3: TGCGCCAGCAGCTTGGTTCAGGGGGCTGTTGGAAACACCATATATTTT.

This sequence joins TRBV7-3 and TRBJ2-3; D is uncertain. The CDR3 contains 14 residues. Trimming stripped 2 bases from V and 0 bases from J, with 6 bases between. The germline V gene encodes CDR1 SGHTA and CDR2 FQGTGA. CDR3 amino acids: CASSLAASTDTQYF. The CDR3 DNA reads as TGTGCCAGCAGCTTAGCGGCTAGCACAGATACGCAGTATTTT.

This rearrangement joins TRBV3-1 (or the pseudogene TRBV3-2) to TRBJ2-3, with D perhaps given as TRBD1 or TRBD2 (5 bases each). The V gene lost 4 bases and the J gene lost 6 bases, with 23 bases spanning the gap. Germline assignment: CDR1 LGHDT and CDR2 YNNKEL (reference sequence). The CDR3 spans 17 residues. The chain's CDR3 is CASSPGRHPTRLDTQYF. DNA for the CDR3: TGTGCCAGCAGCCCGGGACGGCACCCTACCCGCCTGGATACGCAGTATTTT.

This clone appeared once. The chain has TRBV9 and TRBJ2-5; D uncertain. CDR1 and CDR2 from the germline V gene are SGDLS and YYNGEE. This CDR3 contains 14 residues. V lost 3 bases and J 1 base, leaving 10 bases between the germline ends. CDR3 nucleotides: TGTGCCAGCAGCGCCTCTGGCGGCCAAGAGACCCAGTACTTC. The encoded protein is CASSASGGQETQYF.

This clone was recorded once. This rearrangement joins TRBV5-4 to TRBJ1-2; 7 bases match TRBD1. V lost 3 bases, J lost 4 bases, and 15 bases stayed unmatched. Germline CDR1 and CDR2: SGHNT and YYREEE (reference sequence). There are 17 residues in the CDR3. Here the CDR3 DNA reads TGTGCCAGCAGCTGGGGGGGCAGGGGGATGTTTACCTATGGCTACACCTTC. It specifies CASSWGGRGMFTYGYTF.

V is TRBV9 and J is TRBJ1-2, with D possibly being TRBD1 (5 bases). V lost 3 bases, J lost 3 bases, and 24 bases lay in between. Germline-derived CDR1 and CDR2 are SGDLS and YYNGEE. The CDR3 length is 18 residues. The CDR3 sequence: CASSAYVRGRDAYYGYTF. CDR3 DNA: TGTGCCAGCAGCGCATACGTTAGAGGCAGGGACGCGTACTATGGCTACACCTTC.

V and J are TRBV30 and TRBJ1-1; 9 bases fit TRBD1. J gave up 9 bases and V 7 bases, and 9 bases lay outside the gene matches. The germline V gene encodes CDR1 GTSNPN and CDR2 SVGIG (reference sequence). The CDR3 totals 12 residues. DNA of the CDR3: TGTGCCTCGTTTCGGGACAGGGCTAAAGCTTTCTTT. It encodes CASFRDRAKAFF.

The table lists this clone with a few counts. The chain carries TRBV23-1 and TRBJ2-6, with D possibly being TRBD1 (6 bases). TRBV23-1 is an ORF for which the function is uncertain. The CDR3 contains 15 residues. V lost 6 bases to trimming and J lost 2 bases, with 11 bases between them. CDR3 in DNA: TGCGCCAGCAGGATCAGGGGCGCTGGGGCCAACGTCCTGACTTTC. This codes for CASRIRGAGANVLTF.

Only a few counts were recorded for this clone. The V gene is TRBV27, the J gene TRBJ2-1, with D uncertain. V shed 0 bases and J shed 12 bases, with 9 bases lying between them. From germline, CDR1 is MNHEY and CDR2 SMNVEV (reference sequence). The CDR3 totals 12 residues. CDR3 DNA: TGTGCCAGCAGTTTATCAGCAGGTACGCAGTTCTTC. The encoded protein is CASSLSAGTQFF.

This chain uses TRBV27 with TRBJ2-2, with 10 bases fitting TRBD1. V shed 5 bases, J shed 7 bases, and the junction held 4 bases outside the gene matches. CDR1 MNHEY and CDR2 SMNVEV come from the germline V gene (reference sequence). This CDR3 comprises 14 residues. CDR3 sequence: CASSLGQGIGELFF. The CDR3 region has the DNA TGTGCCAGCAGTCTGGGACAGGGGATCGGGGAGCTGTTTTTT.

V usage is TRBV2 and J usage is TRBJ1-1, with unresolved D. The CDR3 has 13 residues. Trimming stripped 9 bases from V and 0 bases from J, with 11 bases between. CDR1 and CDR2 (germline): SNHLY, FYNNEI. The CDR3 DNA reads TGTGCCAGTCTATCGAGTCTGAACACTGAAGCTTTCTTT. Its translation is CASLSSLNTEAFF.

The V gene is TRBV3-1 (or the pseudogene TRBV3-2), the J gene TRBJ1-1; D is perhaps TRBD1 (6 bases). CDR1 LGHDT and CDR2 YNNKEL come from the germline V gene (reference sequence). CDR3 length equals 13 residues. V was clipped by 6 bases and J by 6 bases, with 14 bases between them. The CDR3 DNA reads TGTGCCAGCAGTCCGGTGGGGGCTGCTGAAGCTTTCTTT. As protein: CASSPVGAAEAFF.

The rearrangement links TRBV5-1 to TRBJ2-7; TRBD1 matches at 8 bases. The V gene's germline CDR1 is SGHRS and CDR2 YFSETQ. J lost 2 bases, V lost 2 bases, and 12 bases had no gene match. This CDR3 has 17 residues. The chain's CDR3 is CASSLRGMRQGTYEQYF. Written as DNA, the CDR3 is TGCGCCAGCAGCTTAAGGGGAATGCGACAGGGGACCTACGAGCAGTACTTC.

The chain uses TRBV19 and TRBJ2-7; D possibly corresponds to TRBD1 (6 bases). This CDR3 has 14 amino acids. V lost 3 bases and J lost 4, with 13 bases in between. From germline, CDR1 is LNHDA and CDR2 SQIVND (reference sequence). Here the CDR3 reads CASSISRGVYEQYF. The CDR3 DNA reads as TGTGCCAGTAGTATCTCCAGGGGAGTATACGAGCAGTACTTC. The variable domain in full, completed from reference TRBV19 and TRBJ2-7, reads DGGITQSPKYLFRKEGQNVTLSCEQNLNHDAMYWYRQDPGQGLRLIYYSQIVNDFQKGDIAEGYSVSREKKESFPLTVTSAQKNPTAFYLCASSISRGVYEQYFGPGTRLTVT.

The gene calls are TRBV18 and TRBJ1-2; 7 bases fit TRBD1. Germline trimming cut 5 bases from V and 4 bases from J; bases unmatched to any gene: 16. This CDR3 spans 17 amino acids. The germline V gene encodes CDR1 KGHSH and CDR2 LQKENI. CDR3 DNA: TGTGCCAGCTCAGTTCAAAAGGGGACAGCTGGGATCTATGGCTACACCTTC. This sequence encodes CASSVQKGTAGIYGYTF.

This clone has only one observation. V gene TRBV29-1 combines with J gene TRBJ1-1; a possible D gene is TRBD1 (5 bases). Germline V lookup: CDR1 SQVTM, CDR2 ANQGSEA. This CDR3 is 12 amino acids long. Trimming stripped 5 bases from V and 7 bases from J, with 14 bases between. The CDR3 coding sequence is TGCAGCGTTCTACCGACAGCCAATGAAGCTTTCTTT. Protein: CSVLPTANEAFF.